This record looks at one T cell receptor (beta chain) sequence and its context. Sequencing was performed with immunoSEQ multiplex PCR; in TCRdb, only in-frame clones are kept and a portion is missing. The table lists around 67,000 clones, roughly 95% of them singletons. The data originate from a study of technical replicates of blood from a handful of donors. The sequenced material came from T cells isolated from PBMCs. The TCR comes from a human donor in good health.

This CDR3 reads CASSTQTDGYGYTF. CDR3 DNA sequence: TGTGCCAGTAGTACCCAAACAGACGGCTATGGCTACACCTTC. This chain joins TRBV19 and TRBJ1-2; unclear D gene. Germline lookup yields CDR1 LNHDA and CDR2 SQIVND (reference sequence). Trimming took 4 bases from V and 4 from J, leaving 13 bases between them. This CDR3 comprises 14 residues.